A selection of T cell receptor beta chains follows, all from one sample in a study of T cells after yellow fever vaccination. TCRdb reprocessed the 5' RACE reads via MiXCR and lists one record per CDR3 protein. The sample holds roughly 120,000 distinct CDR3 sequences, 6.5% to 9% seen once. The starting material was CD8+ T cells sorted from PBMCs, obtained 45 days after the yellow fever booster vaccination. The origin of the receptors is a man in his thirties or forties who received the YFV17D yellow fever vaccine. Each CDR3 is given with its conserved first and last residue. Fields, in order: D gene, CDR3 length, V gene, clone size, J gene, CDR3 protein, CDR3 DNA. The D gene is left open where the match is weak. Rows may omit the clone size; those that give it use once, few, many or a size class.

.	15	TRBV12-3/TRBV12-4	many	TRBJ2-2	CASSLVAVNTGELFF	TGTGCCAGCAGTTTAGTAGCGGTGAACACCGGGGAGCTGTTTTTT
.	14	TRBV28	many	TRBJ2-3	CASSGGSPTDTQYF	TGTGCCAGCAGTGGGGGGAGCCCCACAGATACGCAGTATTTT
.	11	TRBV10-3	many	TRBJ2-7	CAISDTREQYF	TGTGCCATCAGTGACACGAGGGAGCAGTACTTC
.	12	TRBV29-1	.	TRBJ2-2	CSVVLFTGELFF	TGCAGCGTCGTCTTGTTTACCGGGGAGCTGTTTTTT
.	11	TRBV19	many	TRBJ1-1	CASRVGTEAFF	TGTGCCAGTAGGGTGGGCACTGAAGCTTTCTTT
TRBD1	14	TRBV12-3/TRBV12-4	many	TRBJ1-5	CASRPGTGNQPQHF	TGTGCCAGCAGACCCGGGACAGGGAATCAGCCCCAGCATTTT
.	15	TRBV7-2	many	TRBJ2-7	CASSRTLGGFYEQYF	TGTGCCAGCAGCCGGACCCTCGGAGGCTTCTACGAGCAGTACTTC
.	14	TRBV15	many	TRBJ2-2	CATSRGVNTGELFF	TGTGCCACCAGCAGAGGGGTGAACACCGGGGAGCTGTTTTTT
.	16	TRBV5-6	.	TRBJ2-2	CASSPPGPLGLGELFF	TGTGCCAGCAGCCCACCGGGCCCCCTTGGTCTTGGGGAGCTGTTTTTT
.	13	TRBV20-1	many	TRBJ1-2	CSAPREGSYGYTF	TGCAGTGCTCCCCGAGAGGGTAGCTATGGCTACACCTTC
TRBD2	16	TRBV7-6	few	TRBJ2-1	CASSLESSGAYNEQFF	TGTGCCAGCAGCTTAGAATCTAGCGGGGCATACAATGAGCAGTTCTTC
TRBD1	14	TRBV5-1	few	TRBJ2-1	CASSPGQGDNEQFF	TGCGCCAGCAGCCCGGGACAGGGGGACAATGAGCAGTTCTTC
.	14	TRBV12-3/TRBV12-4	many	TRBJ2-1	CASSTPGERNEQFF	TGTGCCAGCAGTACACCGGGGGAGAGAAATGAGCAGTTCTTC
TRBD2	13	TRBV5-1	many	TRBJ2-3	CASSWDYTDTQYF	TGCGCCAGCAGCTGGGACTACACAGATACGCAGTATTTT
TRBD2	16	TRBV12-3/TRBV12-4	many	TRBJ2-3	CASSPGLAGPTDTQYF	TGTGCCAGCAGCCCAGGACTAGCGGGTCCCACAGATACGCAGTATTTT
.	13	TRBV2	few	TRBJ2-2	CASRAGVSGELFF	TGTGCCAGCAGGGCAGGGGTTTCCGGGGAGCTGTTTTTT
.	16	TRBV7-2	many	TRBJ2-7	CASSSSSIGSPYEQYF	TGTGCCAGCAGCTCTAGTTCTATAGGGAGCCCCTACGAGCAGTACTTC
.	14	TRBV6-5	many	TRBJ2-7	CASSSQGYSYEQYF	TGTGCCAGCAGTTCACAGGGATACTCCTACGAGCAGTACTTC
TRBD2	14	TRBV12-3/TRBV12-4	many	TRBJ2-3	CASSSAGVLDTQYF	TGTGCCAGCAGTTCGGCGGGAGTTCTAGATACGCAGTATTTT
TRBD2	20	TRBV12-3/TRBV12-4	many	TRBJ2-1	CASSLVPPGLAGGGYNEQFF	TGTGCCAGCAGTTTAGTTCCCCCGGGACTAGCGGGAGGTGGCTACAATGAGCAGTTCTTC
.	16	TRBV6-5	many	TRBJ2-2	CASSSLDLPPAGELFF	TGTGCCAGCAGTTCCCTGGACCTCCCTCCAGCCGGGGAGCTGTTTTTT
.	13	TRBV10-1	many	TRBJ2-7	CAASWGLSYEQYF	TGCGCCGCCAGTTGGGGGTTATCCTACGAGCAGTACTTC
.	12	TRBV5-1	few	TRBJ1-1	CASSGYGTEAFF	TGCGCCAGCTCGGGGTACGGAACTGAAGCTTTCTTT
.	13	TRBV29-1	.	TRBJ2-7	CSVEDSTSYKQYF	TGCAGCGTTGAAGATAGCACGTCCTACAAGCAGTACTTC
.	17	TRBV25-1	.	TRBJ2-1	CASSDFFTYTLNNEQFF	TGTGCCAGCAGTGATTTCTTCACATACACACTTAACAATGAGCAGTTCTTC
.	14	TRBV14	few	TRBJ2-7	CASRSSNAPYEQYF	TGTGCCAGCAGGTCTAGCAATGCGCCCTACGAGCAGTACTTC
TRBD2	16	TRBV5-1	many	TRBJ2-7	CASSLEWAGGSYEQYF	TGCGCCAGCAGCTTGGAATGGGCGGGAGGGTCCTACGAGCAGTACTTC
.	13	TRBV2	many	TRBJ2-7	CASSEAQAYEQYF	TGTGCCAGCAGTGAAGCACAGGCCTACGAGCAGTACTTC
.	15	TRBV11-1	many	TRBJ2-5	CASSSGARHQETQYF	TGTGCCAGCAGCTCAGGCGCTCGTCATCAAGAGACCCAGTACTTC
TRBD2	17	TRBV4-3	many	TRBJ2-5	CASSQDGASGFQETQYF	TGCGCCAGCAGCCAAGATGGGGCTAGCGGCTTCCAAGAGACCCAGTACTTC
.	14	TRBV6-2/TRBV6-3	many	TRBJ2-5	CASSYRDGQETQYF	TGTGCCAGCAGTTACCGGGACGGACAAGAGACCCAGTACTTC
.	12	TRBV7-9	few	TRBJ2-1	CASSPGVVGQFF	TGTGCCAGCAGCCCGGGAGTCGTCGGGCAGTTCTTC
.	13	TRBV7-8	few	TRBJ1-2	CASSLTGGDGYTF	TGTGCCAGCAGTCTTACTGGGGGCGATGGCTACACCTTC
TRBD1	15	TRBV13	many	TRBJ1-2	CASSSPTGGNYGYTF	TGTGCCAGCAGCTCTCCGACAGGGGGAAACTATGGCTACACCTTC
TRBD1	13	TRBV5-1	many	TRBJ1-4	CASSFRGGEKLFF	TGCGCCAGCAGCTTCAGGGGGGGTGAAAAACTGTTTTTT
TRBD2	15	TRBV9	many	TRBJ2-1	CASSPSGRALNEQFF	TGTGCCAGCAGCCCTAGCGGGAGGGCCCTTAATGAGCAGTTCTTC
.	13	TRBV6-1	few	TRBJ2-2	CASGHNQVEELFF	TGTGCCAGCGGACACAACCAGGTAGAGGAGCTGTTTTTT